These 24 T cell receptor beta chains were sequenced from one sample in a study. MiXCR, run by TCRdb on the 5' RACE reads, gives a single entry per CDR3 protein. The sample yields 25,000 to 40,000 distinct CDR3 sequences, less than 25% seen once. Sequencing was performed on memory CD4+ T cells sorted from blood. Subset here: memory CD4+ T cells, CD4+CD45RO+CD25-. The receptors were sampled from a female donor with breast cancer.

About this clonotype itself: Relative to the germline gene, one junction end is altered; a read error may explain this. The chain joins TRBV5-6 to TRBJ2-5; tentatively, D is TRBD1 (6 bases). The CDR3 runs to 12 residues. Germline CDR1 and CDR2: SGHDT and YYEEEE. CDR3 residues: CANSLPGATQYF. The CDR3 DNA reads as TGTGCCAACAGCTTGCCAGGGGCCACCCAGTACTTC.

This clonotype was counted ten times or more. The V and J genes are TRBV5-1 and TRBJ2-7; D unclear. This CDR3 is built from 14 residues. Germline V gene sequence: CDR1 SGHRS, CDR2 YFSETQ. Trimming took 0 bases from V and 6 from J, leaving 13 bases between them. DNA for the CDR3: TGCGCCAGCAGCTTGGTACAGAGCAAGGGCGAGCAGTACTTC. Translated, it gives CASSLVQSKGEQYF.

For this clonotype: A much larger clone lies a single base off, so this may be a read error. The chain couples TRBV27 to TRBJ2-7; 7 bases map to TRBD1. Trimming took 3 bases from V and 5 from J; bases not matched to a gene: 4. The CDR3 totals 13 residues. CDR1 is MNHEY and CDR2 is SMNVEV in the germline V gene (reference sequence). The CDR3 DNA sequence: TGTGCCAGCAGTTTCAAGACAGGGAACGAGCAGTACTTC. It is translated as CASSFKTGNEQYF.

The V gene is TRBV7-2, the J gene TRBJ2-6; D might be TRBD1 (6 bases). The CDR3 has 15 residues. CDR1 and CDR2 (germline): SGHTA, FQGNSA. The V end lost 5 bases, the J end lost 4 bases, and 12 bases lay between the germline ends. DNA of the CDR3: TGTGCCAGCAGCAAATCAGGGGTCGGGGCCAACGTCCTGACTTTC. It specifies CASSKSGVGANVLTF.

The chain uses TRBV10-3 and TRBJ2-3, with 9 bases that match TRBD2. Germline-derived CDR1 and CDR2 are ENHRY and SYGVKD. This CDR3 is built from 15 residues. The V segment lost 10 bases and the J segment 4 bases; nucleotides outside the gene matches: 12. DNA for the CDR3: TGTGCCAACAGAGATGGTAGCGGGAGTTCAGATACGCAGTATTTT. The encoded protein is CANRDGSGSSDTQYF.

V usage is TRBV4-3 and J usage is TRBJ2-5, with 9 bases fitting TRBD2. V lost 4 bases and J lost 5; bases outside the gene matches: 17. This CDR3 is 18 amino acids long. Germline CDR1 is LGHNA and CDR2 is YSLEER. The CDR3 reads CASSLGGSSGIGSETQYF. The CDR3 coding sequence is TGCGCCAGCAGCCTGGGGGGATCTAGCGGGATAGGCAGCGAGACCCAGTACTTC.

The CDR3: CASSYSSGGGETQYF. In nucleotides, the CDR3 is TGTGCCAGCAGTTACTCCTCGGGAGGAGGAGAGACCCAGTACTTC. The chain links TRBV6-5 to TRBJ2-5, with TRBD2 matching over 7 bases. The CDR3 length is 15 residues. Germline V gene data show CDR1 as MNHEY and CDR2 as SVGAGI. The J segment lost 4 bases and the V segment lost 0 bases, leaving 5 bases of the junction unmatched.

To note about this clonotype: This may be a read error: a much more frequent sequence differs by one nucleotide. The CDR3 DNA reads as TGTGCCAGCAGTACCTTAGCGGGCCTGAGCACAGATACGCAGTATTTT. Protein sequence: CASSTLAGLSTDTQYF. This rearrangement joins TRBV27 to TRBJ2-3; 7 bases line up with TRBD2. The CDR3 loop spans 16 amino acids. From germline, CDR1 is MNHEY and CDR2 SMNVEV (reference sequence). The ends lost 5 bases at V and 0 bases at J; junction bases unmatched: 8.

In this sample, this clonotype turned up many times. This chain links TRBV9 with TRBJ2-3; TRBD1 is a possible D gene (6 bases). The CDR3 runs 15 residues. Germline values: CDR1 SGDLS, CDR2 YYNGEE. The V end was cut by 2 bases, the J end by 2 bases, with 12 bases between. CDR3 sequence reads: CASSVSQGITDTQYF. The CDR3 nucleotides read TGTGCCAGCAGCGTTTCACAGGGCATCACAGATACGCAGTATTTT. The variable domain in full, completed from reference TRBV9 and TRBJ2-3, reads DSGVTQTPKHLITATGQRVTLRCSPRSGDLSVYWYQQSLDQGLQFLIQYYNGEERAKGNILERFSAQQFPDLHSELNLSSLELGDSALYFCASSVSQGITDTQYFGPGTRLTVL.

This clonotype was picked up many times. This sequence joins TRBV5-1 and TRBJ2-3; D is unclear. Germline V gene data show CDR1 as SGHRS and CDR2 as YFSETQ. Trimming took off 3 bases at V and 2 bases at J, with 7 bases between the two ends. There are 13 residues in the CDR3. As DNA, the CDR3 is TGCGCCAGCAGCTATCGATACACAGATACGCAGTATTTT. Protein product: CASSYRYTDTQYF.

The chain is built from TRBV4-2 and TRBJ1-5; tentative D call: TRBD1 (5 bases). V was trimmed by 3 bases and J by 5 bases, leaving 11 bases between them. The CDR3 totals 14 residues. Germline CDR1 and CDR2: LGHNA and YNFKEQ. CDR3 coding DNA: TGTGCCAGCAGCCAGAGCGAAGGGGATCAGCCCCAGCATTTT. As protein: CASSQSEGDQPQHF.

Concerning this clonotype: The junction does not match germline at one end; this may be a read error. The rearrangement links TRBV20-1 to TRBJ2-7, with 7 bases that match TRBD2. In germline, CDR1 is DFQATT, CDR2 SNEGSKA (reference sequence). The CDR3 extends over 14 amino acids. CDR3 nucleotides: TGCGGTGCTAGGAGGCGGGAGAATCCTCTCGAGCAGTACTTC. Protein product: CGARRRENPLEQYF.

In the case of this clonotype: This may be a read error: a much more frequent sequence differs by one nucleotide. The conserved phenylalanine or tryptophan is not found at the CDR3 terminus, so this likely reflects a read error. The J gene is TRBJ2-7, the V gene TRBV27, with 8 nucleotides matching TRBD1. This CDR3 comprises 15 residues. V dropped 6 bases and J dropped 2; count of bases not matched to a gene: 9. Germline lookup yields CDR1 MNHEY and CDR2 SMNVEV (reference sequence). The CDR3 coding sequence is TGTGCCAGCAGGTTCGGGACAGGTTATACCTACGAGCAGTACCTC. Translated: CASRFGTGYTYEQYL.

This clonotype was seen more than once but under ten times. The chain links TRBV7-9 to TRBJ1-6; 8 positions agree with TRBD1. The V gene's germline CDR1 is SEHNR and CDR2 FQNEAQ (reference sequence). CDR3 length: 17 residues. The trim removed 0 bases at V and 14 bases at J, leaving 15 bases unmatched. The CDR3 nucleotides read TGTGCCAGCAGCTTAGCGGACGCTGGACAGGGCGAGGGGGCCCTCCACTTT. Translating gives CASSLADAGQGEGALHF.

V and J are TRBV12-3 or TRBV12-4 and TRBJ2-7; D is perhaps TRBD2 (5 bases). The V gene lost 8 bases and the J gene lost 2 bases, with 10 bases spanning the gap. CDR3 length: 12 residues. CDR3: CASGGSTYEQYF. The CDR3 DNA reads as TGTGCCAGCGGCGGGTCGACCTACGAGCAGTACTTC.

This clonotype came up a few times. This chain connects TRBV15 to TRBJ2-7; D is undetermined. V lost 8 bases and J lost 3, with 14 bases in between. The CDR3 runs to 13 residues. The V gene's germline CDR1 is LNHNV and CDR2 YYDKDF (reference sequence). Here the CDR3 DNA reads TGTGCCACCTTGGACCCCCCCCGCTACGAGCAGTACTTC. Translating it yields CATLDPPRYEQYF.

There are many counts of this clonotype. V usage is TRBV5-4 and J usage is TRBJ1-5, with TRBD1 matching over 7 bases. CDR1 is SGHNT, CDR2 YYREEE, per germline (reference sequence). This CDR3 comprises 14 residues. V gave up 4 bases and J gave up 3 bases; unmatched junction bases: 4. CDR3 in DNA: TGTGCCAGCAGCCCAGGGGGATCCAATCAGCCCCAGCATTTT. Translated, it gives CASSPGGSNQPQHF.

V and J are TRBV4-3 and TRBJ1-1; D is unclear. Germline values: CDR1 LGHNA, CDR2 YSLEER. There are 15 residues in the CDR3. V dropped 1 base and J dropped 4 bases, with 13 bases sitting between them. CDR3 sequence (DNA): TGCGCCAGCAGCCAAGTACCCCCCGGGCGCACTGAAGCTTTCTTT. This sequence encodes CASSQVPPGRTEAFF.

This sequence joins TRBV27 and TRBJ1-5; no definite D call. Trimming pared 0 bases from V and 9 bases from J, leaving 15 bases between. The CDR3 consists of 15 residues. Germline CDR1 is MNHEY and CDR2 is SMNVEV (reference sequence). DNA of the CDR3: TGTGCCAGCAGTTTATCCCACCCGATGACCTGGCCCCAGCATTTT. The encoded protein is CASSLSHPMTWPQHF.

The table lists this clonotype with many counts. The V call is TRBV20-1, the J call TRBJ2-7; D is unclear. The CDR3 is 14 amino acids. The germline CDR1 and CDR2 sequences are DFQATT and SNEGSKA (reference sequence). V lost 4 bases, J lost 1 base, and 14 bases lay in between. In DNA form, the CDR3 reads TGCAGTGCTAACCCCCTGCGGCTATCCTACGAGCAGTACTTC. Its protein is CSANPLRLSYEQYF.

Concerning this clonotype: At one boundary the junction diverges from the germline segment, which might be a read error. This chain connects TRBV2 to TRBJ2-7, with TRBD1 matching over 9 bases. Germline loops: CDR1 SNHLY, CDR2 FYNNEI. CDR3 size: 14 residues. The CDR3 region has the DNA TGTGCCGGCAGTGCCGACAGGGGGGAATACGAGCAGTACTTC. This sequence encodes CAGSADRGEYEQYF. Supplemented by reference TRBV2 and TRBJ2-7, the full variable domain reads EPEVTQTPSHQVTQMGQEVILRCVPISNHLYFYWYRQILGQKVEFLVSFYNNEISEKSEIFDDQFSVERPDGSNFTLKIRSTKLEDSAMYFCAGSADRGEYEQYFGPGTRLTVT.

This clonotype showed up many times. The chain couples TRBV10-3 to TRBJ1-5; D gene ambiguous. The ends were cut back, 6 bases at V and 3 bases at J, with 15 bases in the middle. CDR3 length equals 15 residues. Per germline, CDR1 ENHRY and CDR2 SYGVKD. The CDR3 DNA follows: TGTGCCATCAGATCGGCCTCCGGGAACAATCAGCCCCAGCATTTT. Its protein product is CAIRSASGNNQPQHF.

Comment on this clonotype: Possible read error: a much larger clone is one base away. The rearrangement joins TRBV20-1 to TRBJ1-4; D is perhaps TRBD1 (5 bases). The CDR3 has 15 amino acids. Germline V gene data show CDR1 as DFQATT and CDR2 as SNEGSKA (reference sequence). The CDR3 loop is CNARDAGGTGEKLFF. CDR3 DNA sequence: TGCAATGCTAGAGATGCGGGGGGAACTGGTGAAAAACTGTTTTTT.

The chain uses TRBV27 and TRBJ2-5; D unresolved. The germline gives CDR1 MNHEY, CDR2 SMNVEV (reference sequence). This CDR3 contains 13 residues. Deletions cut 6 bases from V and 1 base from J, with 9 bases between. Here the CDR3 DNA reads TGTGCCAGCAGCAGTTTTGTCCAAGAGACCCAGTACTTC. Its translation is CASSSFVQETQYF.